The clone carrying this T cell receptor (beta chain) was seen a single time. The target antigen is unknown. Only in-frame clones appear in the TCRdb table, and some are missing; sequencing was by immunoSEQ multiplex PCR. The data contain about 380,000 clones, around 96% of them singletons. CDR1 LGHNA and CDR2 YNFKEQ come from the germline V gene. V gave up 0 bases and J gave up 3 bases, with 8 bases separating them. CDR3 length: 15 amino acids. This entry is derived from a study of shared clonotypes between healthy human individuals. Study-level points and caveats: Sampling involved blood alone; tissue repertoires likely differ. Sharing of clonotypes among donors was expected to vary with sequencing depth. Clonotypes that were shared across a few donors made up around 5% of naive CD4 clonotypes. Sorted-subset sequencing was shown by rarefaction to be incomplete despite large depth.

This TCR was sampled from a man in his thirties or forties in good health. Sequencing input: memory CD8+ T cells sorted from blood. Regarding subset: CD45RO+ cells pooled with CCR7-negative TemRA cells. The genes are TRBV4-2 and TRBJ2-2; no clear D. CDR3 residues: CASSQDDFYTGELFF. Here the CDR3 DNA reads TGTGCCAGCAGCCAAGATGACTTTTACACCGGGGAGCTGTTTTTT.